The clone carrying this T cell receptor (beta chain) has ten or more counts. The antigen is unknown. Not a single patient had been given any form of treatment at any point before undergoing thyroid surgery. The data derive from a study of metastatic and nonmetastatic thyroid tumors. About the study: Repertoires of blood and of tissue (tumor or nodule) from malignant and benign thyroid patients were compared.

Study-level results: As reported, TCR beta diversity in blood and tumor was significantly higher in malignant thyroid tumors than in benign nodules.

From the PCR reads, TCRdb re-called clones with MiXCR. The data hold over 25,000 clones, with roughly 7.1% observed a single time. V dropped 2 bases and J dropped 6; count of bases not matched to a gene: 6. This CDR3 comprises 15 residues. This sequence joins TRBV12-3 or TRBV12-4 and TRBJ2-7; 11 nucleotides agree with TRBD1. The receptor's source is a female donor with papillary thyroid cancer or a benign thyroid nodule (not recorded which). Some clones in this sample may be carry-over from other donors' samples. Material: blood. CDR3 loop: CASSLSGTGGPEQYF. The DNA of the CDR3 is TGTGCCAGCAGTTTATCCGGGACAGGGGGACCCGAGCAGTACTTC.